A single sample is the source of the 27 T cell receptor beta chains below, sequenced in a study of shared clonotypes between healthy human individuals. The table came from immunoSEQ multiplex PCR; TCRdb's copy has only in-frame clones and leaves some out. The table records some 200,000 clones, over 50% of them present only once. Sequencing was performed on memory CD4+ T cells sorted from blood. As to subset: CD45RA-negative fraction. Receptors were obtained from a man aged 25 to 40 in good health.

The rearrangement links TRBV6-5 to TRBJ2-7; D is undetermined. The germline V and J ends were trimmed by 1 base and 6 bases, with 4 bases remaining between them. The CDR3 contains 11 residues. Germline assignment: CDR1 MNHEY and CDR2 SVGAGI. This CDR3 reads CASSYLGEQYF. CDR3 DNA: TGTGCCAGCAGTTACTTGGGCGAGCAGTACTTC.

CDR3 DNA sequence: TGTGCCAGCAGCTTAGGTCCGACCTCCTACGAGCAGTACTTC. It translates to CASSLGPTSYEQYF. The chain employs TRBV7-2 and TRBJ2-7; D remains unclear. Germline V gene data show CDR1 as SGHTA and CDR2 as FQGNSA. V was cut by 1 base and J by 0 bases, with 7 bases left in between. CDR3 length equals 14 residues.

This clone was recorded many times. The V gene is TRBV7-2, the J gene TRBJ2-7; TRBD2 aligns across 8 bases. The V segment lost 1 base and the J segment 2 bases; nucleotides outside the gene matches: 7. This CDR3 has 16 amino acids. Looked up from germline, CDR1 is SGHTA and CDR2 is FQGNSA. As DNA, the CDR3 is TGTGCCAGCAGCTTAGATTGGGTAGCGGGAACCTACGAGCAGTACTTC. This codes for CASSLDWVAGTYEQYF.

The gene calls are TRBV18 and TRBJ1-5, with a tentative D call TRBD1 (5 bases). Deletions cut 5 bases from V and 4 bases from J, with 15 bases between. Germline V gene lookup returns CDR1 KGHSH and CDR2 LQKENI. The CDR3 runs to 15 residues. As DNA, the CDR3 is TGTGCCAGCTCAAACACAGGTGGGGCTAATCAGCCCCAGCATTTT. This encodes CASSNTGGANQPQHF.

V is TRBV6-1 and J is TRBJ1-4; perhaps TRBD1 as D (5 bases). V was cut by 0 bases and J by 4 bases, with 9 bases left in between. This CDR3 is 15 amino acids long. Germline V lookup: CDR1 MNHNS, CDR2 SASEGT. CDR3 sequence reads: CASSEAGQNNEKLFF. DNA of the CDR3: TGTGCCAGCAGTGAAGCGGGGCAGAATAATGAAAAACTGTTTTTT.

The chain is built from TRBV25-1 and TRBJ2-1, with D perhaps TRBD1 (5 bases). V lost 0 bases and J lost 4, with 10 bases in between. The CDR3 extends over 15 amino acids. Germline lookup yields CDR1 MGHDK and CDR2 SYGVNS. The CDR3 spells CASSEYIRQYNEQFF. CDR3 bases: TGTGCCAGCAGTGAATATATCCGACAGTACAATGAGCAGTTCTTC.

The chain uses TRBV11-1 and TRBJ2-7, with 14 bases aligning to TRBD2. The CDR3 is 15 amino acids. Per the germline V gene, CDR1 is SGHAT and CDR2 is FQDESV (reference sequence). After removal of 3 bases from V and 4 bases from J, the junction contained 2 bases not matched to a gene. Here the CDR3 DNA reads TGTGCCAGCAGCTTGGGACTAGCGGGAGTGTACGAGCAGTACTTC. Translation gives CASSLGLAGVYEQYF.

This clone was picked up one time. This chain joins TRBV5-4 and TRBJ2-1; no firm D call. Germline V gene lookup returns CDR1 SGHNT and CDR2 YYREEE (reference sequence). V was clipped by 0 bases and J by 6 bases, with 16 bases between them. The CDR3 is made up of 16 amino acids. CDR3 DNA sequence: TGTGCCAGCAGCTTGGACGGGCTTTATTTGGGCAATGAGCAGTTCTTC. Translating gives CASSLDGLYLGNEQFF. Filled out from reference TRBV5-4 and TRBJ2-1, the complete variable domain reads ETGVTQSPTHLIKTRGQQVTLRCSSQSGHNTVSWYQQALGQGPQFIFQYYREEENGRGNFPPRFSGLQFPNYSSELNVNALELDDSALYLCASSLDGLYLGNEQFFGPGTRLTVL.

This clone was counted between two and nine times. This rearrangement joins TRBV16 to TRBJ2-7, with unresolved D. CDR3 length equals 14 residues. With 0 bases removed from V and 4 bases from J, the gap between germline ends came to 10 bases. Germline values: CDR1 KGHSY, CDR2 FQNENV. CDR3 region: CASSQSPTGYEQYF. In DNA, the CDR3 is TGTGCCAGCAGCCAATCCCCGACTGGGTACGAGCAGTACTTC.

The chain has TRBV27 and TRBJ1-1; weak D call: TRBD1 (6 bases). Germline V gene sequence: CDR1 MNHEY, CDR2 SMNVEV (reference sequence). This CDR3 is 13 amino acids long. Trimming cost V 2 bases and J 6 bases, with 10 bases left between them. The CDR3 DNA reads TGTGCCAGCAGTTTACAGGGGAGCGCTGAAGCTTTCTTT. This codes for CASSLQGSAEAFF.

The chain is built from TRBV15 and TRBJ1-5; no firm D call. V was trimmed by 1 base and J by 7 bases, leaving 14 bases between them. Per the germline V gene, CDR1 is LNHNV and CDR2 is YYDKDF (reference sequence). This CDR3 region has 15 residues. DNA of the CDR3: TGTGCCACCAGCAGAGGAGGTGGGTCTTGGCAGCCCCAGCATTTT. Translating it yields CATSRGGGSWQPQHF. Full variable domain (missing parts from reference TRBV15 and TRBJ1-5): DAMVIQNPRYQVTQFGKPVTLSCSQTLNHNVMYWYQQKSSQAPKLLFHYYDKDFNNEADTPDNFQSRRPNTSFCFLDIRSPGLGDTAMYLCATSRGGGSWQPQHFGDGTRLSIL.

The chain couples TRBV19 to TRBJ1-1; a possible D gene is TRBD1 (6 bases). Germline V CDR1 and CDR2: LNHDA, SQIVND (reference sequence). The CDR3 covers 11 residues. Trimming left V 5 bases short and J 8 bases short, with 9 bases between. The CDR3 is CASSPGTEAFF. The CDR3 nucleotides are TGTGCCAGTAGTCCCGGGACAGAAGCTTTCTTT.

The chain carries TRBV7-6 and TRBJ2-1; D is undetermined. Germline V CDR1 and CDR2: SGHVS, FNYEAQ. The length of the CDR3 is 14 residues. With 8 bases removed from V and 4 bases from J, the gap between germline ends came to 15 bases. CDR3 in DNA: TGTGCCAGCGGAGTAGACGGGCTGTACAATGAGCAGTTCTTC. Residues: CASGVDGLYNEQFF.

This clone was observed once. The J gene is TRBJ2-2, the V gene TRBV28; 9 bases line up with TRBD1. Germline CDR1 is MDHEN and CDR2 is SYDVKM. Trimming removed 3 bases from V and 5 bases from J; junction bases left unmatched: 1. The CDR3 is 14 residues long. The CDR3: CASSLTGGTGELFF. DNA of the CDR3: TGTGCCAGCAGTTTGACAGGGGGAACCGGGGAGCTGTTTTTT.

The V and J genes are TRBV19 and TRBJ2-3; D unclear. This CDR3 has 15 residues. Per the germline V gene, CDR1 is LNHDA and CDR2 is SQIVND (reference sequence). V was cut by 1 base and J by 1 base, with 9 bases left in between. CDR3 amino acids: CASSIASWGTDTQYF. DNA of the CDR3: TGTGCCAGTAGTATAGCCAGTTGGGGCACAGATACGCAGTATTTT.

The J gene is TRBJ2-1, the V gene TRBV5-1, with D hard to call. Trimming shortened V by 0 bases and J by 6 bases, and 13 bases separated the two germline ends. Germline V gene data show CDR1 as SGHRS and CDR2 as YFSETQ. This CDR3 spans 15 amino acids. CDR3 residues: CASSLGEASGNEQFF. The CDR3 DNA reads as TGCGCCAGCAGCTTGGGGGAAGCGTCCGGCAATGAGCAGTTCTTC.

The sample holds a few counts of this clone. This chain links TRBV27 with TRBJ2-7; D might be TRBD2 (5 bases). V was shortened by 9 bases and J by 3 bases, with 9 bases between the two germline ends. The CDR3 is 11 amino acids. Per germline, CDR1 MNHEY and CDR2 SMNVEV (reference sequence). The CDR3 sequence is CASETSYEQYF. Written as DNA, the CDR3 is TGTGCCAGTGAAACTAGCTACGAGCAGTACTTC.

This clone was detected only once. The V and J genes are TRBV7-2 and TRBJ2-7; maybe TRBD2 (5 bases). The V and J ends lost 1 base and 3 bases respectively, with 7 bases between them. The length of the CDR3 is 13 residues. Germline V gives CDR1 SGHTA, CDR2 FQGNSA. CDR3 nucleotide sequence: TGTGCCAGCAGCTTAGTTCGGGGCTACGAGCAGTACTTC. It codes for CASSLVRGYEQYF.

This chain uses TRBV25-1 with TRBJ2-2; the D gene is possibly TRBD2 (5 bases). The CDR3 loop spans 17 amino acids. V gave up 2 bases and J gave up 4 bases, with 17 bases separating them. Germline CDR1 reads MGHDK; CDR2 reads SYGVNS. CDR3 nucleotides: TGTGCCAGCAGTGAAAGTCGTTATAGGGAGACCACCGGGGAGCTGTTTTTT. Translation: CASSESRYRETTGELFF.

Concerning this clone: This sample includes further DNA sequences coding for the same CDR3. This chain uses TRBV28 with TRBJ1-4; D perhaps matches TRBD1 (5 bases). The germline gives CDR1 MDHEN, CDR2 SYDVKM. The CDR3 runs 14 residues. V was pared by 2 bases and J by 4 bases, with 8 bases between. CDR3 sequence reads: CASSLAGINEKLFF. CDR3 DNA sequence: TGTGCCAGCAGTTTAGCAGGGATTAATGAAAAACTGTTTTTT.

With regard to this clone: Given a much more abundant clone one base away, this may be a read error. The chain links TRBV6-6 to TRBJ1-2; 8 bases line up with TRBD1. Germline V gene sequence: CDR1 MNHNY, CDR2 SVGAGI (reference sequence). The CDR3 has 15 amino acids. This chain's CDR3 is CASSYYAGTGYGHTF. In nucleotides, the CDR3 is TGTGCCAGCAGTTACTATGCCGGGACAGGCTATGGCCACACCTTC.

This clone has at least ten counts. This chain links TRBV6-5 with TRBJ2-1; the D is unclear. V lost 2 bases to trimming and J lost 7 bases, with 9 bases between them. Per the germline V gene, CDR1 is MNHEY and CDR2 is SVGAGI. This CDR3 comprises 13 residues. The CDR3, as DNA: TGTGCCAGCAGTTACACACAAGGGAATGAGCAGTTCTTC. It codes for CASSYTQGNEQFF.

J is TRBJ1-2 and V is TRBV5-6; D uncertain. Per germline, CDR1 SGHDT and CDR2 YYEEEE. Trimming took 1 base from V and 7 from J, leaving 11 bases between them. The length of the CDR3 is 13 residues. The CDR3 nucleotides read TGTGCCAGCAGCTTGAGGGTCTTGGGTGGCTACACCTTC. Encoded protein: CASSLRVLGGYTF. Full variable domain (outside the CDR3, taken from reference TRBV5-6 and TRBJ1-2): DAGVTQSPTHLIKTRGQQVTLRCSPKSGHDTVSWYQQALGQGPQFIFQYYEEEERQRGNFPDRFSGHQFPNYSSELNVNALLLGDSALYLCASSLRVLGGYTFGSGTRLTVV.

The chain employs TRBV29-1 and TRBJ2-1; D remains ambiguous. The germline V gene has CDR1 SQVTM and CDR2 ANQGSEA. Trimming stripped 2 bases from V and 6 bases from J, with 8 bases between. CDR3 length: 12 residues. CDR3 amino acids: CSVEFQINEQFF. The CDR3, as DNA: TGCAGCGTTGAATTTCAGATCAATGAGCAGTTCTTC.

This clone came up a few times. CDR3: CSAEVAGTDTQYF. The DNA of the CDR3 is TGCAGCGCCGAGGTAGCGGGCACAGATACGCAGTATTTT. The V call is TRBV29-1, the J call TRBJ2-3; D might be TRBD2 (6 bases). Per germline, CDR1 SQVTM and CDR2 ANQGSEA. Trimming removed 7 bases at V and 1 base at J, with 12 bases between. The CDR3 loop spans 13 amino acids.

The V and J genes are TRBV2 and TRBJ2-7; no firm D call. The germline V gene has CDR1 SNHLY and CDR2 FYNNEI. Trimming stripped 2 bases from V and 7 bases from J, with 6 bases between. This CDR3 region has 11 residues. In DNA, the CDR3 is TGTGCCAGCAGTGAAATGGTGGAGCAGTACTTC. It specifies CASSEMVEQYF.

The J gene is TRBJ2-7, the V gene TRBV15, with D possibly TRBD2 on 5 matching bases. This CDR3 is 15 amino acids long. The germline CDR1 and CDR2 sequences are LNHNV and YYDKDF (reference sequence). Trimming pared 0 bases from V and 1 base from J, leaving 10 bases between. DNA of the CDR3: TGTGCCACCAGCAGAGACGGAGGACTTTCCTACGAGCAGTACTTC. Its protein product is CATSRDGGLSYEQYF.